The text below deals with one T cell receptor beta chain. What it binds is not known. TCRdb re-analysed the reads in MiXCR, keeping a single row per CDR3 protein. The data show more than 300,000 distinct CDR3 sequences, roughly 34% seen once. V shed 4 bases, J shed 4 bases, and the junction held 2 bases outside the gene matches. Germline V gene sequence: CDR1 ENHRY, CDR2 SYGVKD. The CDR3 spans 15 residues. This record belongs to a study of T cell repertoires in cytomegalovirus infection. The input for sequencing was cultured PBMCs, taken from culture after CMV antigen stimulation. The chain recombines TRBV10-3 with TRBJ1-5, with 12 bases lining up with TRBD1. The source is a human donor in good health (CMV status not recorded). Some clones in this sample may be carry-over from other donors' samples. As DNA, the CDR3 is TGTGCCATCAGTGGGGACAGGGGGCCGAATCAGCCCCAGCATTTT. Amino acid sequence: CAISGDRGPNQPQHF.